The rows below give T cell receptor beta chains drawn from one sample of a study of blood T cell repertoires in COVID-19. The assay was immunoSEQ multiplex PCR, and TCRdb's table has in-frame clones only and misses some. The table lists under 250,000 clones, 80% to 95% of them singletons. The source material was peripheral blood. These receptors were obtained from a man in his 60s with COVID-19, enrolled during active disease. CDR3s include the opening cysteine and the closing phenylalanine or tryptophan. The order of the fields is CDR3 length, clone size, J gene, V gene, D gene, CDR3 DNA, CDR3 protein. D genes are given only for firm matches. A row's size may be missing; if present it is once, few, many or a size class.

length: 13; size: .; J: TRBJ2-7; V: TRBV4-3; D: .; DNA: TGCGCCAGCAGCCCAAGCTTGAGATACGAGCAGTACTTC; CDR3: CASSPSLRYEQYF
length: 16; size: .; J: TRBJ1-2; V: TRBV6-2/TRBV6-3; D: .; DNA: TGTGCCAGCAGTTACGGAGGGACGGAATATACTTATGGCTACACCTTC; CDR3: CASSYGGTEYTYGYTF
length: 13; size: .; J: TRBJ2-7; V: TRBV5-1; D: TRBD1; DNA: TGCGCCAGCAGCGAGGGACAGGGTGGCGAGCAGTACTTC; CDR3: CASSEGQGGEQYF
length: 14; size: .; J: TRBJ2-5; V: TRBV4-1; D: TRBD2; DNA: TGCGCCAGCAGTCCGGTACTAGCGGGCCAGGCCCAGTACTTC; CDR3: CASSPVLAGQAQYF
length: 14; size: .; J: TRBJ1-1; V: TRBV27; D: TRBD1; DNA: TGTGCCAGCAGTTCCTACAGGGGGGGGACTGAAGCTTTCTTT; CDR3: CASSSYRGGTEAFF
length: 15; size: .; J: TRBJ2-5; V: TRBV7-2; D: .; DNA: TGTGCCAGCAGCTTAGCAGCCCAGGGCCAAGAGACCCAGTACTTC; CDR3: CASSLAAQGQETQYF
length: 16; size: .; J: TRBJ2-5; V: TRBV4-2; D: TRBD2; DNA: TGTGCCAGCAGCCAGCCCGGGACTAGCGGACGGGCGACCCAGTACTTC; CDR3: CASSQPGTSGRATQYF
length: 15; size: .; J: TRBJ2-7; V: TRBV6-2/TRBV6-3; D: TRBD2; DNA: TGTGCCAGCAGTAACCCTCGGGAGGGCACCGTCGAGCAGTACTTC; CDR3: CASSNPREGTVEQYF
length: 13; size: .; J: TRBJ1-6; V: TRBV7-8; D: .; DNA: TGTGCCAGCAGCCCAACAGGGAATTCACCCCTCCACTTT; CDR3: CASSPTGNSPLHF
length: 16; size: .; J: TRBJ2-1; V: TRBV6-6; D: TRBD1; DNA: TGTGCCAGCAGTTACTCGAGGGGACAGGGTAGAGGTGAGCAGTTCTTC; CDR3: CASSYSRGQGRGEQFF
length: 16; size: .; J: TRBJ1-5; V: TRBV5-6; D: TRBD1; DNA: TGTGCCAGCAGCTTTTACAGGGGGCGAGTGGATCAGCCCCAGCATTTT; CDR3: CASSFYRGRVDQPQHF
length: 15; size: .; J: TRBJ1-3; V: TRBV3-1/TRBV3-2; D: .; DNA: TGTGCCAGCAGCCAAGGGTGGGGCTCGGGAAACACCATATATTTT; CDR3: CASSQGWGSGNTIYF
length: 14; size: .; J: TRBJ2-1; V: TRBV18; D: .; DNA: TGTGCCAGCTCACCACCCACAGGCCACAATGAGCAGTTCTTC; CDR3: CASSPPTGHNEQFF
length: 12; size: .; J: TRBJ2-1; V: TRBV10-3; D: .; DNA: TGTGCCATCAGTGCTGGGTTCGGGGAGCAGTTCTTC; CDR3: CAISAGFGEQFF
length: 14; size: .; J: TRBJ2-7; V: TRBV6-6; D: .; DNA: TGTGCCAGCAGTTACACGGGGGAGTCCTACGAGCAGTACTTC; CDR3: CASSYTGESYEQYF
length: 10; size: .; J: TRBJ2-5; V: TRBV4-2; D: .; DNA: TGTGCCAGCAGCGAAGAGACCCAGTACTTC; CDR3: CASSEETQYF
length: 17; size: once; J: TRBJ2-1; V: TRBV7-2; D: TRBD2; DNA: TGTGCCAGCAGCTTAGCGCATTCACTAGCGGGCAACAATGAGCAGTTCTTC; CDR3: CASSLAHSLAGNNEQFF
length: 16; size: .; J: TRBJ2-1; V: TRBV7-3; D: .; DNA: TGTGCCAGCAGCTTAACTTCTAGCTGGATCCCCAATGAGCAGTTCTTC; CDR3: CASSLTSSWIPNEQFF
length: 12; size: .; J: TRBJ1-2; V: TRBV29-1; D: .; DNA: TGCAGCGTCCTGGACAGCTACTATGGCTACACCTTC; CDR3: CSVLDSYYGYTF
length: 15; size: .; J: TRBJ1-1; V: TRBV7-2; D: .; DNA: TGTGCCAGCAGCCCTCCGGGACTGGCTAACACTGAAGCTTTCTTT; CDR3: CASSPPGLANTEAFF
length: 12; size: .; J: TRBJ2-5; V: TRBV6-5; D: .; DNA: TGTGCCAGCATGCGGCCACGAGAGACCCAGTACTTC; CDR3: CASMRPRETQYF
length: 13; size: .; J: TRBJ2-7; V: TRBV4-1; D: .; DNA: TGCGCCAGCAGCCAAGATCCAACTTACGAGCAGTACTTC; CDR3: CASSQDPTYEQYF
length: 14; size: once; J: TRBJ1-1; V: TRBV9; D: TRBD1; DNA: TGTGCCAGCAGCGCAGGACAGGGGGGCACTGAAGCTTTCTTT; CDR3: CASSAGQGGTEAFF
length: 14; size: .; J: TRBJ2-7; V: TRBV18; D: TRBD2; DNA: TGTGCCAGCTCACCAGGGACTAGCGCCTACGAGCAGTACTTC; CDR3: CASSPGTSAYEQYF